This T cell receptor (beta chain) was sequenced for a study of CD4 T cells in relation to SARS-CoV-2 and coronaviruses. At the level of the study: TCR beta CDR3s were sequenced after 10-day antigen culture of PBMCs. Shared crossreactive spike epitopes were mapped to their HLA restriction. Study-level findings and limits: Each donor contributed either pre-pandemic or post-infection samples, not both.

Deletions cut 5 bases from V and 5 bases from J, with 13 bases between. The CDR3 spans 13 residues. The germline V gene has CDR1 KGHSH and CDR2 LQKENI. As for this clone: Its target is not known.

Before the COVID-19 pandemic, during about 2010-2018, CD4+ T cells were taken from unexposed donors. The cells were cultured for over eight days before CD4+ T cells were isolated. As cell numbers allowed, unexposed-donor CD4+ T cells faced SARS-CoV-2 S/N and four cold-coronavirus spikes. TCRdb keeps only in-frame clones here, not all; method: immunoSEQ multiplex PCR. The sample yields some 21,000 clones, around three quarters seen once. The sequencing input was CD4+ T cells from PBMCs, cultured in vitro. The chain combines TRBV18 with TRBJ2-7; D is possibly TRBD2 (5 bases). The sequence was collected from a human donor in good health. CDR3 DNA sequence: TGTGCCAGCTCATCGCGGACTGCGGACGAGCAGTACTTC. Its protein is CASSSRTADEQYF.